The clone carrying this T cell receptor beta chain was counted many times. What it recognizes is unknown. Time point in this sample: longitudinal time-point 1 (baseline). These data belong to a study of neurological immune-mediated disorders. Study results and limitations: Healthy controls had more TCR clonal expansion than multiple sclerosis, which showed the least, whereas HTLV-1-associated myelopathy showed the most. The study found no CDR3 amino acid sequences shared by expanded clones across subjects, suggesting private repertoires in all groups.

TCRdb fed the 5' RACE reads into MiXCR, producing one record per CDR3 protein. The sample carries approximately 36,000 distinct CDR3 sequences, 3% to 3.5% recorded once. The germline V gene encodes CDR1 SGDLS and CDR2 YYNGEE. The CDR3 runs to 11 residues. The ends were cut back, 0 bases at V and 5 bases at J, with 2 bases in the middle. Sequenced input: PBMCs. This chain connects TRBV9 to TRBJ2-5; D not resolved. The sequence was collected from a woman aged 60 to 75 with multiple sclerosis. DNA of the CDR3: TGTGCCAGCAGCGTAGCGGAGACCCAGTACTTC. The encoded protein is CASSVAETQYF.